This record looks at one T cell receptor (beta chain) sequence and its context. The length of the CDR3 is 15 residues. Per germline, CDR1 KGHSH and CDR2 LQKENI. V lost 1 base, J lost 8 bases, and 17 bases lay in between. This table comes from immunoSEQ multiplex PCR, and its TCRdb copy is limited to in-frame clones, with some not included. The table records about 60,000 clones, approximately 85% of them present only once. The sample is drawn from a study of control samples from healthy donors and cancer patients. V and J are TRBV18 and TRBJ1-1; D might be TRBD1 (5 bases). The sequenced sample was blood. The clonotype was recovered from a man aged 35 to 55 in good health. CDR3 DNA: TGTGCCAGCTCACCACGGCGACAGCCGATACCGGAAGCTTTCTTT. This sequence encodes CASSPRRQPIPEAFF.